This T cell receptor (beta chain) was observed in a study of blood T cell repertoires in COVID-19. On the study more broadly: Donors in the United States, Italy and Spain gave samples during acute or convalescent COVID-19. Nucleic acid was either cDNA or gDNA, and it came from T cells, B-cell-depleted T cells, or PBMCs.

Per the original data handling: Amplification from reference gene primers served as the basis for estimated nucleated cell counts. Libraries were prepared by immunoSEQ multiplex PCR; TCRdb keeps only in-frame clonotypes and omits some of them. V and J calls and clone size are copied from that table; D and trimming were computed from the DNA. The data contain about 240,000 clones, roughly 86% of them singletons. With V trimmed by 6 bases and J by 9 bases, 12 bases remained unmatched. Germline V CDR1 and CDR2: MDHEN, SYDVKM. The CDR3 loop spans 15 amino acids. This clone has only one observation. This sequence originates from a man aged 80 or over with acute or convalescent COVID-19. This chain connects TRBV28 to TRBJ2-3; 10 positions agree with TRBD1. Material: peripheral blood. CDR3 loop: CASRGLGTGEDTQYF. CDR3 sequence (DNA): TGTGCCAGCAGGGGACTCGGGACAGGGGAGGACACGCAGTATTTT.